These T cell receptor beta chains were read from a single sample in a study of vaccination and CD4 T cells after COVID-19. TCRdb used MiXCR to reprocess the PCR reads, holding one entry per CDR3 protein. The sample records roughly 24,000 distinct CDR3 sequences, roughly 40% being singletons. These TCRs are of unknown antigen specificity. The sequenced material came from CD4+ T cells from blood, cultured in vitro. These receptors originate from a human donor who had recovered from COVID-19. Each CDR3 is given without its conserved first and last residue.

J gene: TRBJ2-7
V gene: TRBV20-1
CDR3 protein: SAPRTSGYEQY

J gene: TRBJ1-5
V gene: TRBV11-2
CDR3 protein: ASSRRGDSNQPQH

J gene: TRBJ1-1
V gene: TRBV11-2
CDR3 protein: ASTPFTEAF

J gene: TRBJ1-5
V gene: TRBV20-1
CDR3 protein: SSAKTDNQPQH

J gene: TRBJ2-2
V gene: TRBV10-2
CDR3 protein: ASRGAGTALKPANTGELF

J gene: TRBJ2-3
V gene: TRBV4-2
CDR3 protein: ASSQDHLAGARTDTQY

J gene: TRBJ2-5
V gene: TRBV5-6
CDR3 protein: ASSKQGPRGTQY

J gene: TRBJ2-3
V gene: TRBV7-9
CDR3 protein: ASSLGLDAGPTDTQY

J gene: TRBJ2-3
V gene: TRBV7-2
CDR3 protein: ASSSDRVGTDTQY

J gene: TRBJ2-2
V gene: TRBV20-1
CDR3 protein: SARKTSGRALYSGELF

J gene: TRBJ1-5
V gene: TRBV19
CDR3 protein: ASSIRTGVQPQH

J gene: TRBJ2-6
V gene: TRBV4-2
CDR3 protein: ASSQDQGSGANVLT

J gene: TRBJ1-1
V gene: TRBV6-5
CDR3 protein: ASSYRRSSNTEAF

J gene: TRBJ1-1
V gene: TRBV10-3
CDR3 protein: AVRQGNTEAF

J gene: TRBJ2-2
V gene: TRBV7-2
CDR3 protein: ASSSVAGSFTGELF

J gene: TRBJ2-2
V gene: TRBV28
CDR3 protein: ASSLMNTGELF

J gene: TRBJ2-6
V gene: TRBV7-3
CDR3 protein: ASSPFTGTGTSGANVLT

J gene: TRBJ1-6
V gene: TRBV6-1
CDR3 protein: ASSHNLLYNSPLH

J gene: TRBJ2-5
V gene: TRBV11-1
CDR3 protein: ASSPQGLLAGNQETQY

J gene: TRBJ2-7
V gene: TRBV24-1
CDR3 protein: ATSDGGEQY

J gene: TRBJ2-7
V gene: TRBV11-2
CDR3 protein: ASNRDRGSHEQY

J gene: TRBJ2-7
V gene: TRBV19
CDR3 protein: ASSIAGQSYEQY

J gene: TRBJ1-5
V gene: TRBV20-1
CDR3 protein: SARPSGGWGNQPQH

J gene: TRBJ2-1
V gene: TRBV2
CDR3 protein: ASSRFWTDPSRNEQF

J gene: TRBJ2-5
V gene: TRBV7-2
CDR3 protein: ASSPTRNLRTQY

J gene: TRBJ2-5
V gene: TRBV18
CDR3 protein: ASSRHVSQETQY

J gene: TRBJ1-3
V gene: TRBV20-1
CDR3 protein: SARGPGAYSGNTIY

J gene: TRBJ1-1
V gene: TRBV7-9
CDR3 protein: ASRHLGAAGLNTEAF

J gene: TRBJ2-3
V gene: TRBV11-1
CDR3 protein: ASSEGSSGRREQY

J gene: TRBJ2-2
V gene: TRBV6-1
CDR3 protein: ASVTVGNTGELF

J gene: TRBJ2-5
V gene: TRBV21-1
CDR3 protein: ASSNSLGRRRREGLIETQY

J gene: TRBJ2-3
V gene: TRBV5-1
CDR3 protein: ASSQGADTQY

J gene: TRBJ2-7
V gene: TRBV7-9
CDR3 protein: ASSPRALYEQY

J gene: TRBJ1-5
V gene: TRBV12-3/TRBV12-4
CDR3 protein: ASSRGSNQPQH

J gene: TRBJ2-4
V gene: TRBV28
CDR3 protein: ASSSQNIQY

J gene: TRBJ1-2
V gene: TRBV7-8
CDR3 protein: ASSLVVSLESGYT

J gene: TRBJ2-5
V gene: TRBV4-3
CDR3 protein: ASSQDWTTDGETQY

J gene: TRBJ2-7
V gene: TRBV19
CDR3 protein: ASSENRVPSYEQY

J gene: TRBJ1-2
V gene: TRBV27
CDR3 protein: ASSLVGTANYGYT

J gene: TRBJ2-7
V gene: TRBV10-3
CDR3 protein: ATSGQAYEQY